This TCR beta chain was sequenced during a study of blood T cell repertoires in COVID-19. Study-wide background: Samples taken during acute and convalescent COVID-19 were collected in the United States, Italy and Spain.

Per the original methods: Using reference gene primer amplification, nucleated cell counts were estimated. The assay was immunoSEQ multiplex PCR, and TCRdb's table has in-frame clones only and misses some. For V, J and clone size, that table is used; D and trimming come from the DNA. The sample holds about 180,000 clones; approximately 86% are singletons and the top ten take less than 3.5%. Germline loops: CDR1 SGHNT, CDR2 YYREEE (reference sequence). The CDR3 runs 15 residues. Trimming removed 0 bases from V and 6 bases from J, with 15 bases in between. Sequencing input: peripheral blood. This sequence joins TRBV5-4 and TRBJ1-2; a possible D gene is TRBD1 (5 bases). This receptor was obtained from a woman in her twenties or thirties with active or convalescent COVID-19. The CDR3 spells CASSLAETDKNGYTF. The CDR3, as DNA: TGTGCCAGCAGCTTGGCTGAGACAGATAAAAATGGCTACACCTTC.